This T cell receptor beta chain was sequenced for a study of T cell responses to AZD1222 COVID-19 vaccine. Study at large: Second-dose timings of about 4 or about 12 weeks were pooled.

The table came from immunoSEQ multiplex PCR; TCRdb's copy has only in-frame clones and leaves some out. The sample holds some 140,000 clones; around 90% are singletons and the top ten take about 5.9%. Germline V lookup: CDR1 LNHDA, CDR2 SQIVND (reference sequence). This CDR3 comprises 16 residues. The germline V and J ends were trimmed by 5 bases and 5 bases, with 19 bases remaining between them. General study results and limits: Repertoire sampling was restricted to post-peak T cell response timepoints. Baseline serostatus was positive in only a handful of AZD1222 recipients.

A few counts support this clone. Its antigen is not identified. This clonotype was sampled from an adult in good health. The V call is TRBV19, the J call TRBJ1-5; possibly TRBD1 for D (6 bases). The sample here was peripheral blood, taken on day 0 of AZD1222 vaccination. The CDR3 DNA follows: TGTGCCAGTAGTCCAGGCGGGGACATTCGATATCAGCCCCAGCATTTT. Its protein is CASSPGGDIRYQPQHF. Variable domain in full (rest from reference TRBV19 and TRBJ1-5): DGGITQSPKYLFRKEGQNVTLSCEQNLNHDAMYWYRQDPGQGLRLIYYSQIVNDFQKGDIAEGYSVSREKKESFPLTVTSAQKNPTAFYLCASSPGGDIRYQPQHFGDGTRLSIL.